This TCR beta chain was recovered during a study of cytomegalovirus exposure and HLA in healthy donors. Looking at the study overall: Caucasian-associated ancestry cluster membership applied to 75% to 85% of over 350 genotyped donors.

CDR1 is ENHRY, CDR2 SYGVKD, per germline. V was pared by 7 bases and J by 6 bases, with 18 bases between. The CDR3 has 14 amino acids. 60 Vbeta and 13 Jbeta primers were used in PCR. Libraries were prepared by immunoSEQ multiplex PCR; TCRdb keeps only in-frame clonotypes and omits some of them. The table shows 50,000 or so clones, with about four fifths occurring only once. On this clone: Its specificity is not known.

Regarding the study as a whole: Evidence from a later analysis indicated that most CMV-associated TCR beta chains looked HLA-restricted. The majority of TCR sequences were rare, yet some public TCRs appeared in many donors. As a later analysis showed, a missense DCLRE1C variant was linked to trimming of TCR beta V- and J-genes.

The sequencing input was PBMCs. The origin of this receptor is a boy younger than 18 in good health and CMV-seropositive. V is TRBV10-3 and J is TRBJ1-2, with D tentatively TRBD1 (6 bases). CDR3 sequence reads: CAITPQARGDGYTF. CDR3 DNA: TGTGCCATCACCCCCCAGGCCAGGGGCGATGGCTACACCTTC.